This T cell receptor beta chain appears in the sequencing data of a study of blood T cell repertoires in COVID-19. In the study overall: The United States, Italy and Spain supplied acute and convalescent COVID-19 samples. The cDNA or gDNA used as material had been derived from T cells, B-cell-depleted T cells, or PBMCs.

Original processing methods: For nucleated cells, counts were estimated from reference gene primer amplification. Assay used: immunoSEQ multiplex PCR; TCRdb lists only in-frame clones, some missing. From that table come the V and J calls and clone size; the DNA was used to work out D and trimming. This sample has under 250,000 clones; nearly 90% occur once, and the top ten carry approximately 3.3%. The V and J ends lost 2 bases and 3 bases respectively, with 9 bases between them. Germline CDR1 is SGHKS and CDR2 is YYEKEE (reference sequence). The CDR3 is 14 residues long. The sequence came from a man aged 18 to 29 with active or convalescent COVID-19. The V gene is TRBV5-5, the J gene TRBJ1-5; TRBD1 is a possible D gene (5 bases). Sequences were obtained from peripheral blood. The CDR3 DNA is TGTGCCAGCAGCTTTTTAGGGGACAATCAGCCCCAGCATTTT. This gives the protein CASSFLGDNQPQHF.